The clone carrying this T cell receptor beta chain has at least ten counts. This entry is derived from a study of low-dose radiotherapy and immunotherapy resistance in tumors. About the research overall: On cycle 1 day 1, patients started four cycles of oral aspirin 300 mg daily.

As for time point: after trial treatment. Stated treatment: LDRT plus nivolumab, ipilimumab, low-dose cyclophosphamide and aspirin (RACIN trial). The CDR3 is 11 amino acids. Alpha and beta chains were covered, as first-strand cDNA relied on TRAV- and TRBV-specific primers. TCRs underwent 15 to 25 PCR cycles of amplification with a constant-region primer and V-primer adapter. In vitro transcription served to amplify the isolated mRNA. Each CDR3 protein is one row after TCRdb ran MiXCR on the reads. Among tens of thousands of distinct CDR3 sequences listed, about 20% were seen once. The chain uses TRBV12-3 or TRBV12-4 and TRBJ2-1; D is undetermined. The receptor was isolated from a female donor with ovarian cancer. Specimen: PBMCs, collected after low-dose radiotherapy plus immunotherapy. The CDR3 coding sequence is TGTGCGGTGGCTTCCTACAATGAGCAGTTCTTC. It yields the protein CAVASYNEQFF.